These T cell receptor beta chains were read from a single sample in a study of T cell responses to AZD1222 COVID-19 vaccine. Libraries were prepared by immunoSEQ multiplex PCR; TCRdb keeps only in-frame clonotypes and omits some of them. The repertoire holds 150,000 or so clones, with 70% to 90% as singletons. The specimen comprised peripheral blood, sampled on day 0 of MenACWY control vaccination. Source of these receptors: an adult in good health. Each CDR3 is given without its conserved first and last residue.

V,J,CDR3
TRBV5-1,TRBJ1-1,ASSLKQGGYGTEAF
TRBV12-3/TRBV12-4,TRBJ1-2,ASDTGSGGYT
TRBV19,TRBJ2-7,ASSARDRVSEQY
TRBV7-2,TRBJ1-1,ASSLVGRGLTEAF
TRBV24-1,TRBJ1-6,ATSDAQGANSPLH
TRBV9,TRBJ1-1,ASSAKTGGGAF
TRBV2,TRBJ1-5,ASREGQGGGQPQH
TRBV18,TRBJ1-2,ASSPRASDNYGYT
TRBV7-3,TRBJ2-2,ASSRSGPNTGELF
TRBV11-1,TRBJ2-3,ASSLAGVSLRY
TRBV7-8,TRBJ1-3,ASSLTKDSGNTIY
TRBV27,TRBJ1-6,ASSNGRDYNSPLH
TRBV3-1/TRBV3-2,TRBJ1-2,ASSQDRVSGYT
TRBV6-5,TRBJ1-6,ASSWGVYNSPLH
TRBV18,TRBJ1-2,ASSPPTESYGYT
TRBV11-3,TRBJ1-2,ASSLVGQGGYT
TRBV12-3/TRBV12-4,TRBJ2-5,ASSTVETQY
TRBV29-1,TRBJ2-2,SVTGTPGTGELF
TRBV20-1,TRBJ2-1,SASRGGSYNEQF
TRBV2,TRBJ2-2,ASRAGVSTGELF
TRBV7-2,TRBJ1-2,ASSLGTAPGYT
TRBV7-8,TRBJ1-6,ASKAGGGSYNSPLH
TRBV9,TRBJ2-3,ASSGTDRAATDTQY
TRBV7-9,TRBJ1-2,ASSLVGAGRNYGYT
TRBV5-1,TRBJ1-2,ASSLARGEGGYT
TRBV28,TRBJ1-2,ASSVGTRGGYT
TRBV5-6,TRBJ2-7,ASSRASSYEQY
TRBV6-5,TRBJ1-5,ASSYGGYSNQPQH
TRBV12-5,TRBJ1-3,ASGPAVGNTIY
TRBV7-9,TRBJ1-1,ASRLPTGEVTEAF
TRBV5-5,TRBJ2-2,ASSLGSAANTGELF
TRBV5-4,TRBJ1-2,ASSWEQGYGYT